A single sample is the source of the 5 T cell receptor beta chains below, sequenced in a study of T-cell reconstitution after alpha-beta-depleted transplantation in children. Their cognate antigens are unknown. A library of TCRbeta sequences, prepared with unique molecular identifiers, was generated. TCRdb re-called the PCR reads with MiXCR, one entry per CDR3 protein. The sample records 330,000 or so distinct CDR3 sequences, over 7.5% being singletons. Points from the study as a whole: When one year had passed after transplant, most T-cell counts and diversity came from newly produced T cells.

The material sequenced was peripheral blood, taken 360 days after TCRalphabeta/CD19-depleted stem cell transplant. Receptor source: a female patient aged 2-9 years who had a stem cell transplant for Fanconi anemia, so the T cells may come from the graft donor.

This clonotype has just a few counts. The J gene is TRBJ1-4, the V gene TRBV7-9; D is uncertain. Trimming took off 1 base at V and 0 bases at J, with 6 bases between the two ends. In germline, CDR1 is SEHNR, CDR2 FQNEAQ (reference sequence). This CDR3 is built from 15 residues. The CDR3 loop reads CASSLGFSTNEKLFF. The CDR3 DNA is TGTGCCAGCAGCTTAGGGTTTTCAACTAATGAAAAACTGTTTTTT.

This clonotype was recorded many times. The CDR3 sequence is CASSSTRQETQYF. For the CDR3, the DNA is TGTGCCAGCAGTTCGACGCGACAAGAGACCCAGTACTTC. The chain recombines TRBV28 with TRBJ2-5, with D uncertain. Trimming left V 4 bases short and J 2 bases short, with 8 bases between. The CDR3 is 13 amino acids. The germline CDR1 and CDR2 sequences are MDHEN and SYDVKM. The full variable domain, rest sourced from reference TRBV28 and TRBJ2-5, is DVKVTQSSRYLVKRTGEKVFLECVQDMDHENMFWYRQDPGLGLRLIYFSYDVKMKEKGDIPEGYSVSREKKERFSLILESASTNQTSMYLCASSSTRQETQYFGPGTRLLVL.

This clonotype has a handful of counts. For the CDR3, the DNA is TGTGCCAGCAGTTTCCCGTTAGCGGGGTCCACAGATACGCAGTATTTT. It encodes CASSFPLAGSTDTQYF. The chain is built from TRBV28 and TRBJ2-3, with 8 nucleotides matching TRBD2. V lost 3 bases, J lost 2 bases, and 7 bases stayed unmatched. Germline CDR1 and CDR2: MDHEN and SYDVKM. This CDR3 is built from 16 residues.

In its sample, this clonotype was seen a few times. The chain has TRBV18 and TRBJ1-3; D unresolved. Germline-derived CDR1 and CDR2 are KGHSH and LQKENI. V was trimmed by 0 bases and J by 4 bases, leaving 4 bases between them. This CDR3 comprises 13 residues. CDR3: CASSPPQGNTIYF. As DNA, the CDR3 is TGTGCCAGCTCACCACCACAGGGAAACACCATATATTTT.

This clonotype was counted ten times or more. The chain joins TRBV7-9 to TRBJ1-2; D is possibly TRBD1 (5 bases). Germline V gives CDR1 SEHNR, CDR2 FQNEAQ (reference sequence). V lost 0 bases, J lost 4 bases, and 12 bases lay in between. The CDR3 covers 15 residues. CDR3 DNA sequence: TGTGCCAGCAGCTTAGCCTCCAGGGTGGGCTATGGCTACACCTTC. It translates to CASSLASRVGYGYTF.